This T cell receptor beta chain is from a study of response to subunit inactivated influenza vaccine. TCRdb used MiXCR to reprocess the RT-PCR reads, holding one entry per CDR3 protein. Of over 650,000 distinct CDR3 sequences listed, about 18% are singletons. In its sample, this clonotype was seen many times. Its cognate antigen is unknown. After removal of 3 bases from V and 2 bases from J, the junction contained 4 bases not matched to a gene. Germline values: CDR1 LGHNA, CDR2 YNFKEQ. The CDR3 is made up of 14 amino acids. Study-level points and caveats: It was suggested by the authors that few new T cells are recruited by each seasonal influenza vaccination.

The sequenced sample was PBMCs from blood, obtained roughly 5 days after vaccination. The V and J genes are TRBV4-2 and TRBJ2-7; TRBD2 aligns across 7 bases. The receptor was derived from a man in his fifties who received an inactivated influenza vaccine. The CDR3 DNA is TGTGCCAGCAGCCAGGGGGGGATTGCCTACGAGCAGTACTTC. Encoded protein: CASSQGGIAYEQYF.